This T cell receptor (beta chain) was captured in a study of molecular identifiers for immune sequencing clone quantification. Study background: The replicate experiment used RNA from roughly 18,000 or 92,000 naive CD8 cells. This RNA was split into five aliquots, and four of them were sequenced.

Study-level points and caveats: Naive cells had under 1% of molecules in clones above 20 RNA copies, effectors over 97%.

V was trimmed by 8 bases and J by 0 bases, leaving 14 bases between them. CDR1 MNHEY and CDR2 SVGEGT come from the germline V gene. The CDR3 has 15 amino acids. The bulk TCR libraries were made with methods described before and with listed TCR primers. From the PCR reads, TCRdb called clonotypes with MiXCR, one entry per CDR3 protein. The profile shows 35,000 to 45,000 distinct CDR3 sequences, approximately 19% of them singletons. Many counts were recorded for this clonotype. Its antigen is as yet unknown. The sequence was obtained from a human donor in good health. Some libraries in this study had Jurkat cell RNA spiked in. The chain recombines TRBV6-2 or TRBV6-3 with TRBJ2-4; TRBD1 might be the D (6 bases). The source material was naive CD8+ T cells from blood, with Jurkat cell RNA spiked in. Subset of the sample: FACS-sorted CD8+CD4-CCR7+CD45RA+ naive T cells. The CDR3 is CASGPTGRAKNIQYF. In nucleotides, the CDR3 is TGTGCCAGCGGCCCCACAGGGCGAGCCAAAAACATTCAGTACTTC.